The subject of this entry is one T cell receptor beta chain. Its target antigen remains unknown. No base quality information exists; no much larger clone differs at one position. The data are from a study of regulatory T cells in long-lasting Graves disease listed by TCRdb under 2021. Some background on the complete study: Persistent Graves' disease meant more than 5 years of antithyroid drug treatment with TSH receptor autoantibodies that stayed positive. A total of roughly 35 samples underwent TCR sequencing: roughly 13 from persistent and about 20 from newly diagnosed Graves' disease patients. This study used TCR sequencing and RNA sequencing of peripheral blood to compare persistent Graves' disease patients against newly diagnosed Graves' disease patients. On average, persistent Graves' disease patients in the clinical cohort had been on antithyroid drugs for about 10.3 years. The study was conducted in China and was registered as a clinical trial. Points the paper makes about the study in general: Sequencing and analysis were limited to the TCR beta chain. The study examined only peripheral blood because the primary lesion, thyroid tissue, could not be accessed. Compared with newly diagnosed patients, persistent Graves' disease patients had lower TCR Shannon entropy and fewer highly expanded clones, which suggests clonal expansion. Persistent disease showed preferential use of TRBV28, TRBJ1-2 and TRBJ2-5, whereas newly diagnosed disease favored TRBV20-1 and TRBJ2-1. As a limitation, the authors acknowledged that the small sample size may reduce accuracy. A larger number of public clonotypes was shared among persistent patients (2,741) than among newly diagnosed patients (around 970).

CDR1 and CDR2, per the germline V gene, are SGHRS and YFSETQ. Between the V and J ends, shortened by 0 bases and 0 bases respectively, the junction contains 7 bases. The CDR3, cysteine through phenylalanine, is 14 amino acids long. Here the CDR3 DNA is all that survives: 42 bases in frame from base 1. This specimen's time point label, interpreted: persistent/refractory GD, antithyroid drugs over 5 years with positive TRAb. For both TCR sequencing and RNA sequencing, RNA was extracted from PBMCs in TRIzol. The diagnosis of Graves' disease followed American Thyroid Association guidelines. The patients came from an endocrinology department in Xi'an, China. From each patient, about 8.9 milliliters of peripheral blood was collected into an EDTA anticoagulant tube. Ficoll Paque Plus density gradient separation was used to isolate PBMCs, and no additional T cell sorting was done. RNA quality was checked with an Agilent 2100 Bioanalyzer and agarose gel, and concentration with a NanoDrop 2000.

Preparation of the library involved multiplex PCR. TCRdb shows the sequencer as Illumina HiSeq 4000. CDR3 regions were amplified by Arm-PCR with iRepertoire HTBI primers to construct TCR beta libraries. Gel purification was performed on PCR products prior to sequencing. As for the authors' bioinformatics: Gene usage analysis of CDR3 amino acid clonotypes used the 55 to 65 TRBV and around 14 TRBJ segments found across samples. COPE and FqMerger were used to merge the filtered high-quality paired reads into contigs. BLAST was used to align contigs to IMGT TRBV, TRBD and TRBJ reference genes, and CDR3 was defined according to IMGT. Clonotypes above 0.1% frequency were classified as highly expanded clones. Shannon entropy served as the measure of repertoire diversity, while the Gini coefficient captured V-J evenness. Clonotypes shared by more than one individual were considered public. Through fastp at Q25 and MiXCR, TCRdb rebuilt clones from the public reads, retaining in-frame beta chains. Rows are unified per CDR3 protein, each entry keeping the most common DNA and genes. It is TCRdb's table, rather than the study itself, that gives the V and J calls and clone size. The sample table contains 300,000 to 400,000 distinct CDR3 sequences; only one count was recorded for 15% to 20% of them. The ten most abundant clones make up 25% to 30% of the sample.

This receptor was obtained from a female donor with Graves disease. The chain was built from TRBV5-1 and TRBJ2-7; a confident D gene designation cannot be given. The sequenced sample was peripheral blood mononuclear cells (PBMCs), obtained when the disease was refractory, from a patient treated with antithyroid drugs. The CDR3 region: CASSLEVDSYEQYF. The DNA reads TGCGCCAGCAGCTTGGAGGTGGACTCCTACGAGCAGTACTTC.